This T cell receptor beta chain emerged from a study of blood T cell repertoires in COVID-19. Background on the study: The United States, Italy and Spain were the sources of the acute and convalescent COVID-19 samples. T cells, B-cell-depleted T cells, or PBMCs supplied cDNA or gDNA.

As handled by the study authors: Nucleated cell number was recorded as an estimate derived from reference gene primer amplification. This table comes from immunoSEQ multiplex PCR, and its TCRdb copy is limited to in-frame clones, with some not included. V and J calls plus clone size are reproduced from that table; the DNA served to infer D and trimming. This table has about 440,000 clones, approximately 88% appearing once. CDR3 length: 13 amino acids. Germline V lookup: CDR1 LGHDT, CDR2 YNNKEL (reference sequence). Between the trimmed V and J ends, which lost 4 bases and 6 bases, there was a span of 9 bases. Seattle-derived patients entered the study during active infection and were followed longitudinally.

Sequences were obtained from peripheral blood. This sequence joins TRBV3-1 (or the pseudogene TRBV3-2) and TRBJ2-2; tentatively, D is TRBD1 (5 bases). The receptor's source is a woman between 50 and 59 years old with COVID-19, enrolled during active disease. In DNA form, the CDR3 reads TGTGCCAGCAGCCGGACAAACCCCGGGGAGCTGTTTTTT. Protein sequence: CASSRTNPGELFF.